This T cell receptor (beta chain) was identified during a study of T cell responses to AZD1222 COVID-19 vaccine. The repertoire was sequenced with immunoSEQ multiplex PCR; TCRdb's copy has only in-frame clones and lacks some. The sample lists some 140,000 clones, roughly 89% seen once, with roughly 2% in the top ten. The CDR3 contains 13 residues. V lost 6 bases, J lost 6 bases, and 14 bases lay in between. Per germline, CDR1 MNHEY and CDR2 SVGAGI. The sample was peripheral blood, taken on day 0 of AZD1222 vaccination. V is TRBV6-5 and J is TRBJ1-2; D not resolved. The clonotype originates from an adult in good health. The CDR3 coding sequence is TGTGCCAGCAGGGCCTCTTCAGTAGATGGCTACACCTTC. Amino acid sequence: CASRASSVDGYTF.